The 23 T cell receptor beta chains below all came from one sample that was sequenced in a study of blood T cells in healthy people across ages. PCR was performed a second time for about 6 to 11 cycles using a sample-barcoded 5' primer and a J-beta primer mix. TCRdb itself ran the 5' RACE reads through MiXCR, one entry per CDR3 protein. This repertoire shows hundreds of thousands of distinct CDR3 sequences, 49% found once; its top ten account for about 32%. Sequencing input: blood. These receptor sequences come from a woman aged 55-69 years in good health.

This clonotype was observed a few times. The gene calls are TRBV6-6 and TRBJ1-2, with TRBD1 identical over 8 bases. CDR3 length equals 13 residues. Germline-derived CDR1 and CDR2 are MNHNY and SVGAGI (reference sequence). V shed 6 bases, J shed 8 bases, and the junction held 8 bases outside the gene matches. The CDR3 DNA follows: TGTGCCAGCAGCCACGGACAGGGTAACGGCTACACCTTC. This codes for CASSHGQGNGYTF.

The genes are TRBV7-2 and TRBJ2-5; D perhaps matches TRBD2 (6 bases). Trimming took 2 bases from V and 5 from J, leaving 12 bases between them. CDR1 is SGHTA, CDR2 FQGNSA, per germline. The CDR3 loop spans 14 amino acids. The CDR3 bases are TGTGCCAGCAGCTTAATGGAGGGAGGCGAGACCCAGTACTTC. This translates into CASSLMEGGETQYF.

The gene calls are TRBV6-6 and TRBJ2-5; D is possibly TRBD1 (5 bases). Per the germline V gene, CDR1 is MNHNY and CDR2 is SVGAGI (reference sequence). Trimming pared 3 bases from V and 4 bases from J, leaving 21 bases between. The CDR3 is 17 residues long. The CDR3 bases are TGTGCCAGCAGTTATAATGGGGCATCAGTACGTGGAGAGACCCAGTACTTC. It yields the protein CASSYNGASVRGETQYF.

A few counts support this clonotype. The V call is TRBV29-1, the J call TRBJ2-1; tentatively, D is TRBD2 (5 bases). Trimming removed 7 bases from V and 0 bases from J, with 16 bases in between. The CDR3 length is 15 residues. Germline V gene sequence: CDR1 SQVTM, CDR2 ANQGSEA. The CDR3 reads CSGQEPGSSYNEQFF. The CDR3 DNA follows: TGCAGCGGCCAGGAACCGGGATCCTCCTACAATGAGCAGTTCTTC.

The V call is TRBV3-1, the J call TRBJ2-1; possible D gene TRBD2, 6 bases. V was pared by 4 bases and J by 5 bases, with 12 bases between. The CDR3 sequence is 14 residues long. In germline, CDR1 is LGHDT, CDR2 YNNKEL (reference sequence). DNA for the CDR3: TGTGCCAGCAGCCTCGGGACTTCCAACAATGAGCAGTTCTTC. This translates into CASSLGTSNNEQFF.

Sample share makes this clonotype medium-sized (0.01 to 0.1%). The rearrangement joins TRBV28 to TRBJ2-4, with D uncertain. CDR3 length: 15 residues. CDR1 and CDR2 (germline): MDHEN, SYDVKM. The germline V and J ends were trimmed by 2 bases and 1 base, with 9 bases remaining between them. Here the CDR3 DNA reads TGTGCCAGCAGTTTACCACTGGGGGCCAAAAACATTCAGTACTTC. It translates to CASSLPLGAKNIQYF.

The genes are TRBV20-1 and TRBJ1-2; 7 bases are shared with TRBD1. The CDR3 is 12 residues long. V was clipped by 6 bases and J by 8 bases; unmatched bases: 9. Germline lookup yields CDR1 DFQATT and CDR2 SNEGSKA (reference sequence). The CDR3 spells CSAPDRVDGYTF. In nucleotides, the CDR3 is TGCAGTGCGCCCGACAGGGTAGACGGCTACACCTTC.

Remarks on this clonotype: A much larger clone differs by one base, so this may be a read error. J is TRBJ2-1 and V is TRBV29-1; D perhaps matches TRBD2 (6 bases). Germline values: CDR1 SQVTM, CDR2 ANQGSEA. V was pared by 1 base and J by 8 bases, with 18 bases between. The CDR3 covers 15 residues. The CDR3 spells CSVEGGVSSSDEQFF. The DNA of the CDR3 is TGCAGCGTTGAAGGGGGGGTCTCGAGTAGCGATGAGCAGTTCTTC.

This sequence joins TRBV6-2 or TRBV6-3 and TRBJ2-7, with TRBD1 matching 7 bases. The CDR3 length is 17 residues. V shed 0 bases and J 6 bases; nucleotides not matched to a gene: 14. Germline CDR1 and CDR2: MNHEY and SVGEGT. The CDR3 loop reads CASSYSETGFDPCEQYF. CDR3 DNA sequence: TGTGCCAGCAGTTACTCGGAGACAGGGTTTGACCCCTGCGAGCAGTACTTC.

The genes are TRBV9 and TRBJ2-1; D is uncertain. Germline values: CDR1 SGDLS, CDR2 YYNGEE. This CDR3 spans 12 amino acids. With 6 bases removed from V and 5 bases from J, the gap between germline ends came to 9 bases. CDR3 in DNA: TGTGCCAGCACTAACGGTAACAATGAGCAGTTCTTC. Its translation: CASTNGNNEQFF.

This clonotype has just one count. Mismatch with germline at one junction end may stem from a read error. The chain carries TRBV28 and TRBJ2-7; D may correspond to TRBD1 or TRBD2 (5 bases each). The CDR3 contains 16 residues. Germline V gene sequence: CDR1 MDHEN, CDR2 SYDVKM. CDR3 sequence: CASSRGGTGFSDEQYF. The CDR3 coding sequence is TGTGCCAGCAGTCGTGGGGGAACGGGTTTCTCCGACGAGCAGTACTTC.

CDR3 nucleotides: TGCAGTGCTAGTAAGCCCGCGGTGACCTACGAGCAGTACTTC. It translates to CSASKPAVTYEQYF. The rearrangement joins TRBV20-1 to TRBJ2-7; D gene ambiguous. Trimming left V 3 bases short and J 2 bases short, with 14 bases between. The CDR3 runs 14 residues. Germline CDR1 reads DFQATT; CDR2 reads SNEGSKA (reference sequence).

On this clonotype itself: Compared with germline, one end of the junction differs, possibly owing to a read error. The chain combines TRBV4-2 with TRBJ2-3; D is perhaps TRBD2 (6 bases). The CDR3 sequence is 16 residues long. Germline V gene sequence: CDR1 LGHNA, CDR2 YNFKEQ. CDR3 nucleotides: TGTGCCAGCAGCCTGGAGACAAGCACTAGCATAGATACGCAGTATTTT. This gives the protein CASSLETSTSIDTQYF.

This chain links TRBV14 with TRBJ2-1, with 7 positions matching TRBD2. The CDR3 totals 17 residues. Germline values: CDR1 SGHDN, CDR2 FVKESK. With V trimmed by 2 bases and J by 4 bases, 11 bases remained unmatched. The CDR3 here is CASSQLLGEGRYNEQFF. CDR3 DNA sequence: TGTGCCAGCAGCCAACTTTTGGGGGAGGGCAGGTACAATGAGCAGTTCTTC.

This clonotype showed up just once. V is TRBV7-2 and J is TRBJ2-7; 9 bases are shared with TRBD1. This CDR3 has 13 amino acids. Germline CDR1 reads SGHTA; CDR2 reads FQGNSA. V trimming: 3 bases; J trimming: 6 bases; junction bases outside the gene matches: 3. For the CDR3, the DNA is TGTGCCAGCAGCTTCGAGACAGGGGGCGAGCAGTACTTC. Protein product: CASSFETGGEQYF.

Concerning this clonotype: Compared with germline, one end of the junction differs, possibly owing to a read error. The chain couples TRBV18 to TRBJ2-7, with 8 bases that match TRBD1. The J call may be wrong; the DNA end is better matched by TRBJ2-5. This CDR3 comprises 15 residues. Germline CDR1 reads KGHSH; CDR2 reads LQKENI. CDR3 amino acids: CVSSLHPGQGETQYF. CDR3 nucleotide sequence: TGTGTCAGCTCACTCCATCCAGGACAGGGAGAGACCCAGTACTTC.

This clonotype was counted many times. This chain links TRBV4-3 with TRBJ2-1, with D possibly matching TRBD1 (5 bases). The CDR3 covers 16 residues. V was pared by 2 bases and J by 3 bases, with 14 bases between. Germline assignment: CDR1 LGHNA and CDR2 YSLEER. CDR3 nucleotide sequence: TGCGCCAGCAGCCAAACCGTTGGGGCAAGCTACAATGAGCAGTTCTTC. Protein sequence: CASSQTVGASYNEQFF.

V is TRBV5-1 and J is TRBJ2-7; 8 bases agree with TRBD1. CDR3 length equals 16 residues. Germline V gene lookup returns CDR1 SGHRS and CDR2 YFSETQ. The V segment lost 4 bases and the J segment 1 base; nucleotides outside the gene matches: 10. In DNA form, the CDR3 reads TGCGCCAGCAGCCAGCCAGACAGGGGATTGTCCTACGAGCAGTACTTC. It encodes CASSQPDRGLSYEQYF.

This clonotype appeared a few times. The chain carries TRBV6-2 or TRBV6-3 and TRBJ2-3; D is unclear. The V gene's germline CDR1 is MNHEY and CDR2 SVGEGT. The CDR3 totals 14 residues. V lost 3 bases and J lost 2, with 9 bases in between. CDR3 sequence reads: CASSYYGSTDTQYF. As DNA, the CDR3 is TGTGCCAGCAGTTATTATGGATCCACAGATACGCAGTATTTT.

This clonotype was counted many times. This chain connects TRBV29-1 to TRBJ2-7; TRBD1 is a possible D gene (5 bases). The CDR3 has 12 amino acids. CDR1 is SQVTM, CDR2 ANQGSEA, per germline. V lost 7 bases and J 0 bases, leaving 10 bases between the germline ends. The CDR3 loop is CSAADNSYEQYF. The CDR3 DNA sequence: TGCAGCGCGGCGGACAACTCCTACGAGCAGTACTTC.

The genes are TRBV4-3 and TRBJ2-5, with 8 nucleotides matching TRBD1. J gave up 0 bases and V 1 base, and 1 base lay outside the gene matches. In germline, CDR1 is LGHNA, CDR2 YSLEER. The CDR3 contains 15 residues. CDR3 DNA: TGCGCCAGCAGCCAAGGACAGGGGTACCAAGAGACCCAGTACTTC. This encodes CASSQGQGYQETQYF.

The chain has TRBV15 and TRBJ2-1; 8 nucleotides align to TRBD2. The CDR3 is 15 residues long. CDR1 and CDR2 from the germline V gene are LNHNV and YYDKDF (reference sequence). The J segment lost 7 bases and the V segment lost 0 bases, leaving 5 bases of the junction unmatched. CDR3 bases: TGTGCCACCAGCAGAGATGGGACTAGTTTGAATGAGCAGTTCTTC. Its translation is CATSRDGTSLNEQFF.

The CDR3 DNA sequence: TGTGCCAGCAGCCACGCGGCAGGAGGGCAAGAGCAGTACTTC. Amino acids: CASSHAAGGQEQYF. This chain connects TRBV3-1 to TRBJ2-7; TRBD2 is a possible D gene (6 bases). Trimming shortened V by 3 bases and J by 7 bases, and 16 bases separated the two germline ends. This CDR3 has 14 amino acids. CDR1 is LGHDT, CDR2 YNNKEL, per germline (reference sequence).